Sequencing of this T cell receptor beta chain was carried out in a study of blood T cell repertoires in COVID-19. About the research overall: COVID-19 samples collected from the United States, Italy and Spain covered acute and convalescent phases. From T cells, B-cell-depleted T cells, or PBMCs came the material, which was cDNA or gDNA.

Per the original methods: Reference gene primer amplification in the assay estimated nucleated cell counts. Sequencing used immunoSEQ multiplex PCR; TCRdb keeps in-frame clones, though not all of them. V, J and clone size are those of that table, while D and trimming were read from the DNA. The sample lists roughly 150,000 clones, roughly 90% occurring once. The receptor's source is a man in his sixties with active or convalescent COVID-19. Material: peripheral blood.

CDR3 in DNA: TGCAGCGTTGTAAAAGCTAGGATGGGCGAGCAGTACTTC. Translation gives CSVVKARMGEQYF. This rearrangement joins TRBV29-1 to TRBJ2-7; D is undetermined. This CDR3 is built from 13 residues. Trimming took 4 bases from V and 6 from J, leaving 16 bases between them. CDR1 and CDR2 from the germline V gene are SQVTM and ANQGSEA.